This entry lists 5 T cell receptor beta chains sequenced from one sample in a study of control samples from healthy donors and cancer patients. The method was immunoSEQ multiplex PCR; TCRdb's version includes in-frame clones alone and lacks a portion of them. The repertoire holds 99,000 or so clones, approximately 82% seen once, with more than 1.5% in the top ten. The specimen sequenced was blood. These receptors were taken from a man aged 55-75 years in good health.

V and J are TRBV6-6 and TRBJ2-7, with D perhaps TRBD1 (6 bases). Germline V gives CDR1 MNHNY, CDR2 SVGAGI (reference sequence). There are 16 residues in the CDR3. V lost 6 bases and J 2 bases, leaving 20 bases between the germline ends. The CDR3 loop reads CASSQRSDRRAYEQYF. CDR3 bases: TGTGCCAGCAGCCAACGATCGGACAGAAGGGCCTACGAGCAGTACTTC.

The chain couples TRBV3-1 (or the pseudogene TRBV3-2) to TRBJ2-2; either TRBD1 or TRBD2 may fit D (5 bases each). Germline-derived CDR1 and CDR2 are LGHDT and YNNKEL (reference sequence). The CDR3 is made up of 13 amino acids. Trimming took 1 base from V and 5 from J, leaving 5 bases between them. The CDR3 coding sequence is TGTGCCAGCAGCCAAGGGGGGACCGGGGAGCTGTTTTTT. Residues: CASSQGGTGELFF.

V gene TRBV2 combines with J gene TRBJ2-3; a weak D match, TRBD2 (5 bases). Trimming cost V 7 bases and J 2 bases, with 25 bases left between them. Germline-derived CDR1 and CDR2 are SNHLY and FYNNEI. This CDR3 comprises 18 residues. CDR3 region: CASTPPSGNSVNTDTQYF. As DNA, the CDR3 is TGTGCCAGCACCCCCCCGAGTGGCAATAGCGTAAACACAGATACGCAGTATTTT.

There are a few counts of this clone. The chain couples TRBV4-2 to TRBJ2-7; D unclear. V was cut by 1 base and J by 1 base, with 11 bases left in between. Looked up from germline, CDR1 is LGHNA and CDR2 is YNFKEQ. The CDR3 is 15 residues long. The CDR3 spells CASSQAPVFSYEQYF. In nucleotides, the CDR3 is TGTGCCAGCAGCCAAGCCCCGGTTTTTTCCTACGAGCAGTACTTC.

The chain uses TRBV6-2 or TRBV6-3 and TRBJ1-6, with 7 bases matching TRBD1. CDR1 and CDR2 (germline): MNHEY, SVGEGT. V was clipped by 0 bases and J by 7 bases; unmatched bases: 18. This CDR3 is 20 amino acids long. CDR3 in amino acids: CASSYSKPGPTGTRNSPLHF. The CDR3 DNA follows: TGTGCCAGCAGTTACTCGAAACCGGGACCGACAGGGACTAGAAATTCACCCCTCCACTTT.